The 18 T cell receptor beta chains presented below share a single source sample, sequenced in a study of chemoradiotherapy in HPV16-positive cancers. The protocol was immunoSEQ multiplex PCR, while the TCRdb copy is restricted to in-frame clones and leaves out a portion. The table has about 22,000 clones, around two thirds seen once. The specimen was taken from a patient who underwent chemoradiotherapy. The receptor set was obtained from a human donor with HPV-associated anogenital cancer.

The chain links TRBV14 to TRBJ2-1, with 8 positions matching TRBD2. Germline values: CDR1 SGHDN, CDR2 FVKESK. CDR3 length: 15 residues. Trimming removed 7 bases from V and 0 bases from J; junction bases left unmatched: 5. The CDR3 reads CASKPTSGSYNEQFF. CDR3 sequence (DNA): TGTGCCAGCAAACCCACTAGCGGCTCCTACAATGAGCAGTTCTTC.

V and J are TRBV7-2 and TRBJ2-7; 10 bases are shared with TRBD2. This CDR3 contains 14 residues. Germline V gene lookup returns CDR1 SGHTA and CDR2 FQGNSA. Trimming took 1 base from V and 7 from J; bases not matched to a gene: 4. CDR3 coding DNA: TGTGCCAGCAGCTTAGAGGGACTAGCGAGTGAGCAGTACTTC. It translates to CASSLEGLASEQYF.

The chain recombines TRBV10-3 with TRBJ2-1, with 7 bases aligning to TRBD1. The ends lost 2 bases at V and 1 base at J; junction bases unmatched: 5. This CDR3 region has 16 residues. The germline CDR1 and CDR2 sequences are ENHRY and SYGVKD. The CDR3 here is CAISELAGGSYNEQFF. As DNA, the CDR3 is TGTGCCATCAGTGAGCTCGCAGGGGGATCCTACAATGAGCAGTTCTTC.

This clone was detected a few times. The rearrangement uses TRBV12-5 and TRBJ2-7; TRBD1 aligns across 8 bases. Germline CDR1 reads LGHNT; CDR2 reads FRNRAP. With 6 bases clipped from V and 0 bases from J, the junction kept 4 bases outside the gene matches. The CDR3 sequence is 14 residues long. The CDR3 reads CASGPGQGSYEQYF. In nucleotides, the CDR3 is TGTGCTAGTGGACCCGGACAGGGCTCCTACGAGCAGTACTTC. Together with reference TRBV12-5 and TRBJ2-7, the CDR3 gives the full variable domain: DARVTQTPRHKVTEMGQEVTMRCQPILGHNTVFWYRQTMMQGLELLAYFRNRAPLDDSGMPKDRFSAEMPDATLATLKIQPSEPRDSAVYFCASGPGQGSYEQYFGPGTRLTVT.

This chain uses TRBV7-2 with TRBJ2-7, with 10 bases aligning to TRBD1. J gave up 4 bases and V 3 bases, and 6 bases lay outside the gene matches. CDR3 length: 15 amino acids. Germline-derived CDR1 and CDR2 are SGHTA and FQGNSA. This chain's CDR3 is CASSFTGTGDYEQYF. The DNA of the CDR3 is TGTGCCAGCAGCTTCACCGGGACAGGGGATTACGAGCAGTACTTC. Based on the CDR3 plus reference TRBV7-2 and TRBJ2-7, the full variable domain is GAGVSQSPSNKVTEKGKDVELRCDPISGHTALYWYRQSLGQGLEFLIYFQGNSAPDKSGLPSDRFSAERTGGSVSTLTIQRTQQEDSAVYLCASSFTGTGDYEQYFGPGTRLTVT.

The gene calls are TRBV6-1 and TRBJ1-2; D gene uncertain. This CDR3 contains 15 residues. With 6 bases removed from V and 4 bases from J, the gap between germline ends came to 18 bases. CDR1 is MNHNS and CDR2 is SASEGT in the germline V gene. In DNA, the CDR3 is TGTGCCAGCAGCTCCGATATCGGGGTCGCCTATGGCTACACCTTC. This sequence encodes CASSSDIGVAYGYTF.

The CDR3 here is CASSISPTGHGYTF. The CDR3 DNA sequence: TGTGCCAGTAGTATTTCCCCGACAGGGCATGGCTACACCTTC. This chain uses TRBV19 with TRBJ1-2, with 7 bases that match TRBD1. The V gene end was trimmed by 3 bases and the J gene end by 6 bases; junction bases not matched to a gene: 7. Germline V gene lookup returns CDR1 LNHDA and CDR2 SQIVND (reference sequence). The CDR3 is made up of 14 amino acids.

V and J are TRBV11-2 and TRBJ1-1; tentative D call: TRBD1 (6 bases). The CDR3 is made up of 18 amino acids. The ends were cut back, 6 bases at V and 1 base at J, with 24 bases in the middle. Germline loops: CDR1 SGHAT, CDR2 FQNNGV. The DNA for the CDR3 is TGTGCCAGCAGATGGGGAAGACTGCCAGGACAGAGGAACACTGAAGCTTTCTTT. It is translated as CASRWGRLPGQRNTEAFF.

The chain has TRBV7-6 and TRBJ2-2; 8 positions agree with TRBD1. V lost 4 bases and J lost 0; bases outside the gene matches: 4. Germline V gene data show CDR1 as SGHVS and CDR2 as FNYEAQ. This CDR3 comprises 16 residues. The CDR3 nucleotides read TGTGCCAGCAGCTCCCGGACAGGGACGAACACCGGGGAGCTGTTTTTT. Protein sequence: CASSSRTGTNTGELFF. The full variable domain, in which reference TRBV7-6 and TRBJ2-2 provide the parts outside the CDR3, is GAGVSQSPRYKVTKRGQDVALRCDPISGHVSLYWYRQALGQGPEFLTYFNYEAQQDKSGLPNDRFSAERPEGSISTLTIQRTEQRDSAMYRCASSSRTGTNTGELFFGEGSRLTVL.

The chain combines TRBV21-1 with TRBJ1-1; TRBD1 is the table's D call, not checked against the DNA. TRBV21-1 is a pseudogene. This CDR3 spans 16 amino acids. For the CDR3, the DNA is TGTGCCAGCAGCAAAGAACACGTCAACCCCAACACTGAAGCTTTCTTT. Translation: CASSKEHVNPNTEAFF.

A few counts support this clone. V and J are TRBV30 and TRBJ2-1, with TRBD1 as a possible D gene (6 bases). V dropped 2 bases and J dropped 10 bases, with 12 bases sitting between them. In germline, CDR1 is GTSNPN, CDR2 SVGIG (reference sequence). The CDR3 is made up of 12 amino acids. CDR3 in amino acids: CAWSSPRGEQFF. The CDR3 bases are TGTGCCTGGAGTTCCCCGAGGGGGGAGCAGTTCTTC. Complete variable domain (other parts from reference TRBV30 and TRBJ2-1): SQTIHQWPATLVQPVGSPLSLECTVEGTSNPNLYWYRQAAGRGLQLLFYSVGIGQISSEVPQNLSASRPQDRQFILSSKKLLLSDSGFYLCAWSSPRGEQFFGPGTRLTVL.

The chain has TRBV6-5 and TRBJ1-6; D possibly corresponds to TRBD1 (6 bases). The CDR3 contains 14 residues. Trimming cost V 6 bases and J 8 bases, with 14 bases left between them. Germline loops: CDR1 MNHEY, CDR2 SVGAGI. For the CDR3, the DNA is TGTGCCAGCAGCCGCCGGACAGATTATTCACCCCTCCACTTT. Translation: CASSRRTDYSPLHF.

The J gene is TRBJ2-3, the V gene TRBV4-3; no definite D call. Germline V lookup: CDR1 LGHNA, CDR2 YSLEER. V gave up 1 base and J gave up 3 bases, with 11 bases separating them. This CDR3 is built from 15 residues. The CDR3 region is CASSQGGYRTDTQYF. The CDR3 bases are TGCGCCAGCAGCCAAGGGGGATATAGGACAGATACGCAGTATTTT.

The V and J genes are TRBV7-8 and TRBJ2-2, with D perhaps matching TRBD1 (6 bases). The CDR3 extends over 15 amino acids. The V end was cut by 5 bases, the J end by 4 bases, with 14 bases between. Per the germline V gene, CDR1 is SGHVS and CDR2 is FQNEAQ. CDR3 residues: CASSALLQGTGELFF. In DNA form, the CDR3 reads TGTGCCAGCAGCGCACTATTACAGGGCACCGGGGAGCTGTTTTTT.

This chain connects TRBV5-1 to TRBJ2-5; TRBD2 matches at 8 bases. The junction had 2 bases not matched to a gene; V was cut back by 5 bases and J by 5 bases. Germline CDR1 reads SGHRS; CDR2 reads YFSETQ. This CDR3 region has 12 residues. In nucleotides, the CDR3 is TGCGCCAGCAGGGCTAGCGGGGAGACCCAGTACTTC. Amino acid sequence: CASRASGETQYF.

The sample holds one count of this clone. The CDR3 sequence is CASSLNFNTEAFF. CDR3 coding DNA: TGTGCCAGCAGCCTAAATTTTAACACTGAAGCTTTCTTT. The chain employs TRBV11-3 and TRBJ1-1; D unresolved. CDR3 length: 13 residues. Germline CDR1 reads SGHNT; CDR2 reads YENEEA. Trimming shortened V by 5 bases and J by 2 bases, and 9 bases separated the two germline ends.

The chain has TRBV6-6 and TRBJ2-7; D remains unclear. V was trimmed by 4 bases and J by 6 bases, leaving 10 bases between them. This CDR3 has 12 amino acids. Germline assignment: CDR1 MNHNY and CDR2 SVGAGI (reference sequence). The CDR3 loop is CASSLSSVEQYF. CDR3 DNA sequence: TGTGCCAGCAGTTTATCCTCGGTCGAGCAGTACTTC.

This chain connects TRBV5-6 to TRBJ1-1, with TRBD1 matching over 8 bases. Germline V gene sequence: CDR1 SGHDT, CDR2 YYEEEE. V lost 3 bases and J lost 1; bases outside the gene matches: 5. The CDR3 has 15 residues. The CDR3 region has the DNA TGTGCCAGCAGCTCACCGACAGGGGCGAACACTGAAGCTTTCTTT. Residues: CASSSPTGANTEAFF.